This TCR beta chain was sequenced in a study of blood T cell repertoires in COVID-19. Germline V gene data show CDR1 as SGHRS and CDR2 as YFSETQ. There are 14 residues in the CDR3. With V trimmed by 5 bases and J by 7 bases, 3 bases remained unmatched. In the authors' methods: Amplification of reference gene primers provided the estimated nucleated cell counts. Profiling relied on immunoSEQ multiplex PCR, and the TCRdb table lists in-frame clones only, not all of them. V and J calls and clone size are those listed in that table; D and trimming were worked out from the DNA. The sample holds 70,000 to 95,000 clones, 70% to 90% seen once.

What was sequenced was peripheral blood. The source is an elderly man with active or convalescent COVID-19. This chain uses TRBV5-1 with TRBJ1-6; TRBD1 aligns across 10 bases. The CDR3 region is CASRGGQGNSPLHF. The CDR3 region has the DNA TGCGCCAGCAGAGGGGGACAGGGGAATTCACCCCTCCACTTT.